This T cell receptor (beta chain) was found in a study of technical replicates of blood from a few donors listed by TCRdb under 2017. The CDR3 measures 15 amino acids from cysteine to phenylalanine. Solely the CDR3 DNA is kept, with 45 bases framed from the first base. Sequences ENHRY (CDR1) and SYGVKD (CDR2) are obtained from the germline V gene. V was cut back by 6 bases and J by 0 bases, leaving a gap of 12 bases between them. Receptor amplification or capture employed the immunoSEQ multiplex PCR assay. This immuneACCESS table, as held by TCRdb, lists in-frame sequences with V and J called but not all clones. Of the missing ones, under half trace to an unresolved V gene in checked studies; the others have no known cause. The table for this sample lists tens of thousands of clones; approximately 94% of them were counted only once. Less than 0.25% of the sample goes to the ten largest clones. To note about this clone: Its antigen specificity is not known. Per-nucleotide qualities are absent, and no much larger clonotype sits a single base away.

What was sequenced was T cells isolated from PBMCs. Rearrangement joined TRBV10-3 to TRBJ2-1; the D segment could be TRBD1, given 6 matching bases. The sequence was collected from a human donor in good health. The base sequence is TGTGCCATCAGCCGTACAGGGTACTCCTACAATGAGCAGTTCTTC. Translated, this is CAISRTGYSYNEQFF.